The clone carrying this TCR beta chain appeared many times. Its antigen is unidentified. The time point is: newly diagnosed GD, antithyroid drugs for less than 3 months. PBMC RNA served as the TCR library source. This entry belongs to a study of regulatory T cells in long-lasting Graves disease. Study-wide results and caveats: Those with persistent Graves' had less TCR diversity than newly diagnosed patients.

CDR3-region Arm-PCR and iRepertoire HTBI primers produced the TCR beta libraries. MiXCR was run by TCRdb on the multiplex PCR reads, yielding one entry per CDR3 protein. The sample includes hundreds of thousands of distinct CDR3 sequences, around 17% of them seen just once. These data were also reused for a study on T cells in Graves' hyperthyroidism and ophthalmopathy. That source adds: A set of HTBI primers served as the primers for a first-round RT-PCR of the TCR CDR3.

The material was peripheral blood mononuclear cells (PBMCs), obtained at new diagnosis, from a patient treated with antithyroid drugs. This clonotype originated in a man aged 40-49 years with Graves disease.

In nucleotides, the CDR3 is TGTGCCAGCAGTTTCTATAGCGGGGCGAACACCGGGGAGCTGTTTTTT. The encoded protein is CASSFYSGANTGELFF. The chain is built from TRBV28 and TRBJ2-2, with 8 bases lining up with TRBD2. The junction had 3 bases not matched to a gene; V was cut back by 3 bases and J by 0 bases. Per the germline V gene, CDR1 is MDHEN and CDR2 is SYDVKM. The CDR3 runs 16 residues.